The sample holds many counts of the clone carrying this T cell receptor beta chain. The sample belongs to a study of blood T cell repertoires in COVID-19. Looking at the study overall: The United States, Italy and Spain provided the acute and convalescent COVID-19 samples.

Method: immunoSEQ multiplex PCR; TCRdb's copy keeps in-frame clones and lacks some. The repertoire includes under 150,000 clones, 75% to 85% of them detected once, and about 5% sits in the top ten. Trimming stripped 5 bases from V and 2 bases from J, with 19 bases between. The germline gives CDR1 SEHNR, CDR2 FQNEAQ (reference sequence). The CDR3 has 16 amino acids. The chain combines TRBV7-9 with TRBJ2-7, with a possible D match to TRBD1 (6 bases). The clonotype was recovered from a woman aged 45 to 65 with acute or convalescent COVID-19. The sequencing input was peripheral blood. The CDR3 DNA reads TGTGCCAGCAGCCCAGTGTCAGGGGATGGGGCCTACGAGCAGTACTTC. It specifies CASSPVSGDGAYEQYF.